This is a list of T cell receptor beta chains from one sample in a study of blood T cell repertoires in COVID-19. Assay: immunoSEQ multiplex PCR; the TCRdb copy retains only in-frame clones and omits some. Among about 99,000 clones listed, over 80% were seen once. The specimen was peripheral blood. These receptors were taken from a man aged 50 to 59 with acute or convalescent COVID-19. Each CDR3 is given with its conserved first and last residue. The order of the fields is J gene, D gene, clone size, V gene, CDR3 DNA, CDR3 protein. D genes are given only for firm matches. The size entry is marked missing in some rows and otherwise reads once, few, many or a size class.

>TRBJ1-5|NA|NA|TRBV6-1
TGTGCCAGCAGTGAAGAAGAGAGCAGGCCCGGGGGTCCCCAGCATTTT
CASSEEESRPGGPQHF
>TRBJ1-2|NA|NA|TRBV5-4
TGTGCCAGCAGCTCCACAGGGACGGGCTACACCTTC
CASSSTGTGYTF
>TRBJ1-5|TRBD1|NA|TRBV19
TGTGCCAGTTGGGGACAGGGGGGAAATCAGCCCCAGCATTTT
CASWGQGGNQPQHF
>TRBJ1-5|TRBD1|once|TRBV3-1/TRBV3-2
TGTGCCAGCAGCCAGGACAGGAGCTTCAATCAGCCCCAGCATTTT
CASSQDRSFNQPQHF
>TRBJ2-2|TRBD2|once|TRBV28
TGTGCCAGCAGCACCCCACCTAGCGGGAGACACACCGGGGAGCTGTTTTTT
CASSTPPSGRHTGELFF
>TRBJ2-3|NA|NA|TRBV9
TGTGCCAGCAGCGTAGTAGCAGATACGCAGTATTTT
CASSVVADTQYF
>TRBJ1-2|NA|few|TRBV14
TGTGCCAGCAGCCAGGACTACTATGGCTACACCTTC
CASSQDYYGYTF
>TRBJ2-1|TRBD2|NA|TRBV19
TGTGCCAGAGGACTAGCGGCTGAGGGGGTGATTTGTGAGCAGTTCTTC
CARGLAAEGVICEQFF
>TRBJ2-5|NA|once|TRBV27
TGTGCCAGCAGTCCCTCTCGAACCCTACGAGAGACCCAGTACTTC
CASSPSRTLRETQYF
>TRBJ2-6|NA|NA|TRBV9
TGTGCCAGCAGGACGGGGGGGGCCAACGTCCTGACTTTC
CASRTGGANVLTF
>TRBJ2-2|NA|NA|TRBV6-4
TGTGCCAGCAGTGACTCGCCTTCGGGAGGGGAGCTGTTTTTT
CASSDSPSGGELFF
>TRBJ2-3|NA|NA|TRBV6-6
TGTGCCAGCAGTTCTACTAGCAACCTGGTAGATACGCAGTATTTT
CASSSTSNLVDTQYF
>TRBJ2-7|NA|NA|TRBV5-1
TGCGCCAGCAGCTTGGGACAGGCAACCTCCTACGAGCAGTACTTC
CASSLGQATSYEQYF
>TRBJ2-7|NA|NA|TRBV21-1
TGTGCCAGCAGCAAAGCGATTGGCCACTACGAGCAGTACTTC
CASSKAIGHYEQYF
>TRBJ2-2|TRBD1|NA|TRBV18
TGTGCCAGCTCACCGGGTAGGGGGCTGTACACCGGGGAGCTGTTTTTT
CASSPGRGLYTGELFF
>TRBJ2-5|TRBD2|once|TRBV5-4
TGTGCCAGCAGCTCCCCGACTAGCTGGGAGACCCAGTACTTC
CASSSPTSWETQYF
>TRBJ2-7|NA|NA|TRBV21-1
TGTGCCAGCCTCCTGGGGGGGGCCGAGCAGTACTTC
CASLLGGAEQYF
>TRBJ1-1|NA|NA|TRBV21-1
TGTGCCAGCAGCAAAGGGCCGGAAGAGACTGTCGGGAACACTGAAGCTTTCTTT
CASSKGPEETVGNTEAFF
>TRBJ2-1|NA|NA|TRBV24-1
TGTGCCACCAGTGATTCGTCCAGGGTTTACAATGAGCAGTTCTTC
CATSDSSRVYNEQFF
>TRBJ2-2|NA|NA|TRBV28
TGTGCCAGCAGTGCACCGGTCCCCGGGGAGCTGTTTTTT
CASSAPVPGELFF
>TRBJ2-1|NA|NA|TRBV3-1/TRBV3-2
TGTGCCAGCAGCCTTACACCGAATCAGTTCTTC
CASSLTPNQFF
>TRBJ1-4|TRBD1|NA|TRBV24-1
TGTGCCACCAGTGATGAGGGGGCGAATGAAAAACTGTTTTTT
CATSDEGANEKLFF
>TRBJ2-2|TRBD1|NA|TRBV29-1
TGCAGCGTCTCGGCCGGGACAGCACCCTCCGGGGAGCTGTTTTTT
CSVSAGTAPSGELFF
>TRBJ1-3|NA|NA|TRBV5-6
TGTGCCAGCAGCTTTGATAGGGGGTCATCTGGAAACACCATATATTTT
CASSFDRGSSGNTIYF
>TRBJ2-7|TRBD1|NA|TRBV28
TGTGCCAGCAGAACAGGGGCAAGGTACGAGCAGTACTTC
CASRTGARYEQYF
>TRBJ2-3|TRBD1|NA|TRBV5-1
TGCGCCAGCAGCATCGGGACAGCAGATACGCAGTATTTT
CASSIGTADTQYF
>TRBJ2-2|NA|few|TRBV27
TGTGCCAGCAGCTTTGGGGCGAGCACCGGGGAGCTGTTTTTT
CASSFGASTGELFF
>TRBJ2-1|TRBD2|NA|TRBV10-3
TGTGCCATCAGGGGACGAGCGGGAGCTGAGCAGTTCTTC
CAIRGRAGAEQFF
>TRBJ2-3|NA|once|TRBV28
TGTGCCAGCAGCAAGACAAGCACAGATACGCAGTATTTT
CASSKTSTDTQYF
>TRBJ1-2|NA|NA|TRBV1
TGCACCATCTACTATGGCTACACCTTC
CTIYYGYTF
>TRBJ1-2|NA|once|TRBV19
TGTGCCAGTCTACAGAATCAGGGTGGCGGCTACACCTTC
CASLQNQGGGYTF
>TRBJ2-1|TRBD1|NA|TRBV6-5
TGTGCCAGCAGTTACTCGAGGGGGCTTTACAATGAGCAGTTCTTC
CASSYSRGLYNEQFF
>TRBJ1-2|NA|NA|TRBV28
TGTGCCAGCAGTGCCTCTGGACAGAACTATGGCTACACCTTC
CASSASGQNYGYTF
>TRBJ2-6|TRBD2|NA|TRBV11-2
TGTGCCAGCACCCTGGGAGGGCCTCGCAATTCTGGGGCCAACGTCCTGACTTTC
CASTLGGPRNSGANVLTF
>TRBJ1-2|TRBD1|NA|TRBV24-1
TGTGCCACCCCGTCCGACCGGACGGGACAGGCCTACTATGGCTACACCTTC
CATPSDRTGQAYYGYTF
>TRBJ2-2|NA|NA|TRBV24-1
TGTGCCACCAGTGATTTGCAGGGAATCGGGGAGCTGTTTTTT
CATSDLQGIGELFF
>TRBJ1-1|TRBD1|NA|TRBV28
TGTGCCAGCAACTTAGACAGGGAACCTTTCTTT
CASNLDREPFF
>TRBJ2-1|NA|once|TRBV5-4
TGTGCCAGCACCCGTTACGAGTACAATGAGCAGTTCTTC
CASTRYEYNEQFF
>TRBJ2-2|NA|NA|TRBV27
TGTGCCAGCAGTTTATGGGACGGGGGGAACACCGGGGAGCTGTTTTTT
CASSLWDGGNTGELFF
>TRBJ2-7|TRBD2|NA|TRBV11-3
TGTGCCAGCAGCTTAACTAGCGGGAGTAGTTACGAGCAGTACTTC
CASSLTSGSSYEQYF
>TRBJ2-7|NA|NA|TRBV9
TGTGCCAGCAGCGTGGCGGAGAAATACGAGCAGTACTTC
CASSVAEKYEQYF
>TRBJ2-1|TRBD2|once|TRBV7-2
TGTGCCAGCAGTCAGCCCATAGCGGGAGGCCGGTACAATGAGCAGTTCTTC
CASSQPIAGGRYNEQFF
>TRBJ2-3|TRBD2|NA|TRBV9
TGTGCCAGCAGCGCGGTCGCTAGCGGGCATGACACAGATACGCAGTATTTT
CASSAVASGHDTDTQYF
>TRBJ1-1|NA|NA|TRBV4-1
TGCGCCAGCAGCCAAGATCCAGGGGTTGACACTGAAGCTTTCTTT
CASSQDPGVDTEAFF
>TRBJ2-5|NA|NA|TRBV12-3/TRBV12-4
TGTGCCAGCAGTTTAAAGGGGCGAGAGACCCAGTACTTC
CASSLKGRETQYF